This section outlines one TCR beta chain sequence together with its context. The sample belongs to a study of tumor and adjacent non-tumor tissue in lung cancer. TCRbeta libraries were built with three rounds of nested PCR, modified from ARM-PCR. TCRdb called the multiplex PCR reads again in MiXCR, with one record for every CDR3 protein. The table shows under 100,000 distinct CDR3 sequences, with roughly 70% occurring only once. No cell sorting was done before RNA was extracted from the tissue. This CDR3 contains 15 residues. Germline values: CDR1 SQVTM, CDR2 ANQGSEA. Trimming at V came to 7 bases and at J to 3 bases, leaving 12 bases not matched to a gene.

Sequencing was done on a sample of lung tumor tissue. The receptor's source is a woman between 70 and 85 years old with non-small cell lung cancer. The chain recombines TRBV29-1 with TRBJ2-3, with 8 bases identical to TRBD2. CDR3 DNA sequence: TGCAGCGGCCATATAGCGGGACGAATGACAGATACGCAGTATTTT. Translated: CSGHIAGRMTDTQYF.